A selection of T cell receptor beta chains follows, all from one sample in a study of sequential checkpoint blockade in melanoma. Only in-frame clones appear in the TCRdb table, and some are missing; sequencing was by immunoSEQ multiplex PCR. The sample yields about 13,000 clones, about 21% seen once. This specimen was tumor tissue (inferred from file names), taken from a patient given nivolumab and ipilimumab in sequence. The receptors were sampled from a human donor with melanoma. The CDR3 runs from the conserved cysteine through the conserved F or W. D genes are given only for firm matches. Not every row has a clone size; where given, it reads once, few, many or a size class.

d_gene: .; v_gene: TRBV9; j_gene: TRBJ2-2; abundance: .; CDR3nt: TGTGCTTCAGCGAACTTCTGGAACACCGGGGAGCTGTTTTTT; CDR3aa: CASANFWNTGELFF
d_gene: TRBD2; v_gene: TRBV11-3; j_gene: TRBJ2-7; abundance: .; CDR3nt: TGTGCCAGCAGCTCCCAGGAGGCGGGAGGGGCCTCCTACGAGCAGTACTTC; CDR3aa: CASSSQEAGGASYEQYF
d_gene: .; v_gene: TRBV6-8; j_gene: TRBJ1-2; abundance: .; CDR3nt: TGTGCCAGCAGCTATACCTGGGGGATGACTAACTATGGCTACACCTTC; CDR3aa: CASSYTWGMTNYGYTF
d_gene: .; v_gene: TRBV12-2; j_gene: TRBJ2-7; abundance: .; CDR3nt: TGTGCCAGCCGCCTAGCGGGGGGCTTCTACGAGCAGTACTTC; CDR3aa: CASRLAGGFYEQYF
d_gene: .; v_gene: TRBV29-1; j_gene: TRBJ1-1; abundance: .; CDR3nt: TGCAGCGGGCTTCGGCCGGGGATTATGAACACTGAAGCTTTCTTT; CDR3aa: CSGLRPGIMNTEAFF
d_gene: .; v_gene: TRBV19; j_gene: TRBJ1-1; abundance: .; CDR3nt: TGTGCCAGTAGTATAGGCCCCCAGGTGGGGGGGAACACTGAAGCTTTCTTT; CDR3aa: CASSIGPQVGGNTEAFF
d_gene: .; v_gene: TRBV9; j_gene: TRBJ1-1; abundance: .; CDR3nt: TGTGCCAGCAAACGAGCAGGGGCCATGAACACTGAAGCTTTCTTT; CDR3aa: CASKRAGAMNTEAFF
d_gene: TRBD1; v_gene: TRBV18; j_gene: TRBJ1-6; abundance: .; CDR3nt: TGTGCCAGCTCACCATGGACAGGGTTCGGCCATTCACCCCTCCACTTT; CDR3aa: CASSPWTGFGHSPLHF
d_gene: .; v_gene: TRBV6-8; j_gene: TRBJ2-2; abundance: .; CDR3nt: TGTGCCACCCCCTTTCGGGGCGGGGAGCTGTTTTTT; CDR3aa: CATPFRGGELFF
d_gene: .; v_gene: TRBV6-8; j_gene: TRBJ2-2; abundance: few; CDR3nt: TGTGCCAGCAGAAAGTCCTTACGGGAGCCAGACACCGGGGAGCTGTTTTTT; CDR3aa: CASRKSLREPDTGELFF
d_gene: .; v_gene: TRBV4-1; j_gene: TRBJ2-1; abundance: .; CDR3nt: TGCGCCAGCAGCCACACTAGGAAGGGGAACAATGAGCAGTTCTTC; CDR3aa: CASSHTRKGNNEQFF
d_gene: .; v_gene: TRBV11-3; j_gene: TRBJ2-5; abundance: .; CDR3nt: TGTGCCAGCAGCTATCAAGGCTCGGGCGAGACCCAGTACTTC; CDR3aa: CASSYQGSGETQYF
d_gene: .; v_gene: TRBV19; j_gene: TRBJ1-6; abundance: .; CDR3nt: TGTGCCAGTACCTTGGACCCTTACCTGAATTCACCCCTCCACTTT; CDR3aa: CASTLDPYLNSPLHF
d_gene: .; v_gene: TRBV11-3; j_gene: TRBJ2-2; abundance: few; CDR3nt: TGTGCCAGCAGCTTGGTTCAGGGCTTTGACGGGGAGCTGTTTTTT; CDR3aa: CASSLVQGFDGELFF
d_gene: TRBD1; v_gene: TRBV29-1; j_gene: TRBJ1-4; abundance: .; CDR3nt: TGCAGCGTCACCCTACCTCGACAGGGCGGTTCTAATGAAAAACTGTTTTTT; CDR3aa: CSVTLPRQGGSNEKLFF